Detailed here is one T cell receptor (beta chain). This clone may be a read error of a much larger clone one base away. The germline gives CDR1 DFQATT, CDR2 SNEGSKA (reference sequence). CDR3 length equals 14 residues. Trimming took off 3 bases at V and 3 bases at J, with 11 bases between the two ends. This specimen belongs to a study of molecular identifiers for immune sequencing clone quantification. MiXCR, applied by TCRdb to the PCR reads, yields one record per CDR3 protein. The repertoire holds around 470,000 distinct CDR3 sequences, around 21% seen once, with about 0.8% in the top ten. What was sequenced was naive CD8+ T cells from blood, with Jurkat cell RNA spiked in. As for subset: FACS-sorted CD8+CD4-CCR7+CD45RA+ naive T cells. This clonotype originated in a human donor in good health. Some libraries in this study had Jurkat cell RNA spiked in. The chain carries TRBV20-1 and TRBJ1-4; D may be TRBD1 (6 bases). The chain's CDR3 is CSASDWTANEKLFF. The CDR3 nucleotides read TGCAGTGCTAGTGATTGGACAGCTAATGAAAAACTGTTTTTT.